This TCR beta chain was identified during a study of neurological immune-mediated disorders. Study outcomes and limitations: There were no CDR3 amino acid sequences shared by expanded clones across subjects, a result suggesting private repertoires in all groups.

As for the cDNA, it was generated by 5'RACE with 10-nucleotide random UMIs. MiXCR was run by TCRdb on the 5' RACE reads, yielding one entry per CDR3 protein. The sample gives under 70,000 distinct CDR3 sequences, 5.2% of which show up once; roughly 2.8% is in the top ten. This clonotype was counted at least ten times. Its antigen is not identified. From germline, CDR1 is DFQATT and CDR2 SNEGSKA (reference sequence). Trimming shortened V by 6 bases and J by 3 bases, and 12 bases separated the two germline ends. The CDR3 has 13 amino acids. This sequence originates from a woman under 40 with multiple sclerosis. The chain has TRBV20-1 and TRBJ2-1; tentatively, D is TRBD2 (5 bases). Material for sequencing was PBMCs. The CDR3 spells CSASRDYYNEQFF. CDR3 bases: TGCAGTGCCAGTAGAGACTACTACAATGAGCAGTTCTTC.